One sample yielded the 19 T cell receptor beta chains listed below, sequenced in a study of T cell responses to AZD1222 COVID-19 vaccine (dated by TCRdb to about 2021). The library was generated by the immunoSEQ multiplex PCR assay. TCRdb stores this immuneACCESS table with in-frame sequences only. Part of the clones is absent; in the studies checked, under half of the shortfall reflects unresolved V genes, and no reason is known for the rest. In all, the sample holds approximately 140,000 clones, and 85% to 95% of those were seen once. Clones ranked in the top ten supply around 2.8% of the sample. Reading the label with the study, this specimen's time point is: baseline before first vaccination. The label giving this sample's treatment or condition can be read as: meningococcal conjugate vaccine given as trial control. The input for sequencing was peripheral blood, taken on day 0 of MenACWY control vaccination. The receptors come from an adult in good health.

The gene calls are TRBV27 and TRBJ2-7; the D is unclear. This CDR3 has 13 amino acids. Germline V gene lookup returns CDR1 MNHEY and CDR2 SMNVEV (reference sequence). Deletions cut 1 base from V and 1 base from J, with 5 bases between. As DNA, the CDR3 is TGTGCCAGCAGTTTATACTCTTCCTACGAGCAGTACTTC. Its translation is CASSLYSSYEQYF.

DNA of the CDR3: TGTGCCAGCAGCCAGCCTTCCGGGGGGGGCTATGGCTACACCTTC. Translation: CASSQPSGGGYGYTF. The chain is built from TRBV3-1 (or the pseudogene TRBV3-2) and TRBJ1-2; D perhaps matches TRBD1 (5 bases). There are 15 residues in the CDR3. The germline gives CDR1 LGHDT, CDR2 YNNKEL (reference sequence). V lost 3 bases to trimming and J lost 4 bases, with 15 bases between them.

This clone has a single count. The CDR3 spells CASSVVGTETQYF. CDR3 bases: TGTGCCAGCAGTGTTGTAGGGACGGAGACCCAGTACTTC. The chain is built from TRBV2 and TRBJ2-5; the D gene could be TRBD1 or TRBD2 (5 bases each). The CDR3 spans 13 residues. CDR1 and CDR2 from the germline V gene are SNHLY and FYNNEI. The ends were cut back, 4 bases at V and 5 bases at J, with 11 bases in the middle. Drawing the rest from reference TRBV2 and TRBJ2-5, the complete variable domain is EPEVTQTPSHQVTQMGQEVILRCVPISNHLYFYWYRQILGQKVEFLVSFYNNEISEKSEIFDDQFSVERPDGSNFTLKIRSTKLEDSAMYFCASSVVGTETQYFGPGTRLLVL.

Only one count was recorded for this clone. The rearrangement uses TRBV6-5 and TRBJ2-7; TRBD2 is a possible D gene (6 bases). This CDR3 has 15 residues. V lost 2 bases, J lost 0 bases, and 11 bases lay in between. Germline V gives CDR1 MNHEY, CDR2 SVGAGI. The CDR3 region is CASSYRTGVSYEQYF. In nucleotides, the CDR3 is TGTGCCAGCAGTTACCGGACGGGGGTCTCCTACGAGCAGTACTTC.

The chain employs TRBV29-1 and TRBJ2-1, with TRBD2 identical over 12 bases. The CDR3 has 18 residues. Germline assignment: CDR1 SQVTM and CDR2 ANQGSEA. After removal of 5 bases from V and 4 bases from J, the junction contained 15 bases not matched to a gene. The CDR3 reads CSVRTARLAGETYNEQFF. DNA for the CDR3: TGCAGCGTTAGAACCGCGAGACTAGCGGGAGAGACTTACAATGAGCAGTTCTTC.

The chain couples TRBV5-4 to TRBJ1-2; 7 bases line up with TRBD1. Germline V gives CDR1 SGHNT, CDR2 YYREEE (reference sequence). This CDR3 has 16 residues. The ends lost 1 base at V and 4 bases at J; junction bases unmatched: 10. The CDR3 region is CASSLSDRQGFYGYTF. CDR3 sequence (DNA): TGTGCCAGCAGCTTGTCAGATCGACAGGGCTTCTATGGCTACACCTTC.

The rearrangement links TRBV16 to TRBJ1-6; TRBD1 is a possible D gene (6 bases). This CDR3 comprises 14 residues. CDR1 and CDR2 (germline): KGHSY, FQNENV. With 4 bases removed from V and 9 bases from J, the gap between germline ends came to 13 bases. CDR3 region: CASSPGQSTSPLHF. The CDR3 bases are TGTGCCAGCAGCCCCGGACAGTCGACTTCACCCCTCCACTTT.

The genes are TRBV5-5 and TRBJ1-1; TRBD1 is a possible D gene (5 bases). The CDR3 runs 15 residues. Germline-derived CDR1 and CDR2 are SGHKS and YYEKEE (reference sequence). Trimming took off 5 bases at V and 0 bases at J, with 14 bases between the two ends. The CDR3 region is CASSDPTGVNTEAFF. CDR3 bases: TGTGCCAGCAGTGACCCCACGGGGGTGAACACTGAAGCTTTCTTT. Drawing the rest from reference TRBV5-5 and TRBJ1-1, the complete variable domain is DAGVTQSPTHLIKTRGQQVTLRCSPISGHKSVSWYQQVLGQGPQFIFQYYEKEERGRGNFPDRFSARQFPNYSSELNVNALLLGDSALYLCASSDPTGVNTEAFFGQGTRLTVV.

The V gene is TRBV11-2, the J gene TRBJ1-6; 9 nucleotides match TRBD1. The CDR3 runs 19 residues. CDR1 is SGHAT and CDR2 is FQNNGV in the germline V gene. V lost 3 bases to trimming and J lost 0 bases; unmatched junction nucleotides: 9. This chain's CDR3 is CASSFQDRGHSSYNSPLHF. The CDR3 DNA is TGTGCCAGCAGCTTCCAGGACAGGGGACACAGCTCCTATAATTCACCCCTCCACTTT.

V and J are TRBV13 and TRBJ2-7; no firm D call. The V gene's germline CDR1 is PRHDT and CDR2 FYEKMQ (reference sequence). CDR3 length: 15 amino acids. The V end was cut by 5 bases, the J end by 5 bases, with 19 bases between. The CDR3 region has the DNA TGTGCCAGCAGCCCTCGAGGACGCGCGGCGCACGAGCAGTACTTC. This encodes CASSPRGRAAHEQYF.

This clone was recorded a few times. The rearrangement uses TRBV5-1 and TRBJ1-6; TRBD1 agrees at 7 bases. The CDR3 contains 15 residues. The V gene's germline CDR1 is SGHRS and CDR2 YFSETQ. Trimming cost V 4 bases and J 10 bases; bases outside gene matches: 11. The CDR3 region has the DNA TGCGCCAGCAGCCTTGACAGGGCGTCAGGATCACCCCTCCACTTT. Its translation is CASSLDRASGSPLHF. Full variable domain (missing parts from reference TRBV5-1 and TRBJ1-6): KAGVTQTPRYLIKTRGQQVTLSCSPISGHRSVSWYQQTPGQGLQFLFEYFSETQRNKGNFPGRFSGRQFSNSRSEMNVSTLELGDSALYLCASSLDRASGSPLHFGNGTRLTVT.

The table lists this clone with a count of one. The chain has TRBV12-3 or TRBV12-4 and TRBJ1-2; D is uncertain. This CDR3 is built from 13 residues. V lost 0 bases and J 8 bases, leaving 10 bases between the germline ends. The CDR3 DNA is TGTGCCAGCAGTTTAGCAGTCTCAAGAGGCTACACCTTC. Translating gives CASSLAVSRGYTF.

The V call is TRBV6-5, the J call TRBJ1-2; D remains unclear. Deletions cut 0 bases from V and 2 bases from J, with 4 bases between. CDR1 and CDR2 from the germline V gene are MNHEY and SVGAGI. The CDR3 is made up of 13 amino acids. The CDR3 spells CASSYSSNYGYTF. CDR3 nucleotide sequence: TGTGCCAGCAGTTACTCGTCGAACTATGGCTACACCTTC.

This clone has only a few counts. The CDR3 sequence: CASEDRGWGYGYTF. The CDR3, as DNA: TGTGCCAGCGAGGACAGGGGTTGGGGCTATGGCTACACCTTC. This chain connects TRBV6-5 to TRBJ1-2; 9 bases are shared with TRBD1. V lost 8 bases and J lost 4; bases outside the gene matches: 8. The CDR3 is made up of 14 amino acids. Germline CDR1 is MNHEY and CDR2 is SVGAGI.

This chain uses TRBV27 with TRBJ2-2; D is undetermined. The germline V gene encodes CDR1 MNHEY and CDR2 SMNVEV (reference sequence). Between the trimmed V and J ends, which lost 3 bases and 2 bases, there was a span of 10 bases. The CDR3 consists of 15 residues. The CDR3 coding sequence is TGTGCCAGCAGTTTTGACACCTCAAACACCGGGGAGCTGTTTTTT. Translation gives CASSFDTSNTGELFF.

The chain employs TRBV18 and TRBJ1-4, with TRBD1 as a possible D gene (5 bases). The CDR3 spans 15 residues. Trimming took off 3 bases at V and 7 bases at J, with 15 bases between the two ends. CDR1 and CDR2 (germline): KGHSH, LQKENI. The CDR3, as DNA: TGTGCCAGCTCACCCGGGACCTCAAGGAGTGAAAAACTGTTTTTT. Its translation is CASSPGTSRSEKLFF.

The CDR3 region is CASSSLAGGPGTDTQYF. CDR3 nucleotide sequence: TGTGCCAGCAGCTCGTTAGCGGGGGGGCCTGGCACAGATACGCAGTATTTT. This chain connects TRBV7-6 to TRBJ2-3; TRBD2 aligns across 11 bases. CDR3 size: 17 residues. Trimming at V came to 4 bases and at J to 1 base, leaving 7 bases not matched to a gene. Germline CDR1 SGHVS, CDR2 FNYEAQ. Full variable domain (remainder filled in from reference TRBV7-6 and TRBJ2-3): GAGVSQSPRYKVTKRGQDVALRCDPISGHVSLYWYRQALGQGPEFLTYFNYEAQQDKSGLPNDRFSAERPEGSISTLTIQRTEQRDSAMYRCASSSLAGGPGTDTQYFGPGTRLTVL.

The rearrangement links TRBV28 to TRBJ1-2; 9 bases are shared with TRBD1. The germline V gene has CDR1 MDHEN and CDR2 SYDVKM. Trimming at V came to 7 bases and at J to 6 bases, leaving 12 bases not matched to a gene. CDR3 length equals 15 residues. The CDR3 region is CASISPPGQGHGYTF. The DNA of the CDR3 is TGTGCCAGCATATCACCACCGGGACAGGGACATGGCTACACCTTC.

CDR3 sequence reads: CASSIDQATIAGQPQHF. DNA of the CDR3: TGTGCCAGTAGTATAGATCAGGCCACGATCGCGGGGCAGCCCCAGCATTTT. The chain links TRBV19 to TRBJ1-5; D is ambiguous. The CDR3 length is 17 residues. Germline V gives CDR1 LNHDA, CDR2 SQIVND (reference sequence). V lost 0 bases, J lost 7 bases, and 19 bases lay in between. Supplemented by reference TRBV19 and TRBJ1-5, the full variable domain reads DGGITQSPKYLFRKEGQNVTLSCEQNLNHDAMYWYRQDPGQGLRLIYYSQIVNDFQKGDIAEGYSVSREKKESFPLTVTSAQKNPTAFYLCASSIDQATIAGQPQHFGDGTRLSIL.